Following are 25 T cell receptor beta chains from one sample sequenced in a study of tissue T cells after allogeneic stem cell transplantation (dated by TCRdb to between 2020 and 2023). Libraries were constructed by the immunoSEQ multiplex PCR assay. TCRdb's version of the immuneACCESS table is confined to in-frame rearrangements and falls short of the full clone set. An unresolved V gene accounts for under half of the shortfall where checked; the remainder is of unknown origin. Across this sample there are about 1,100 clones, with more than 45% seen only once. The ten largest account for about 40% of the sample. The time point label, read with the paper, signifies: mouse harvest day 14 after allogeneic transplant. Mouse grafts combined 10^7 T-cell-depleted bone marrow cells with 10^6 splenic CD5+ T cells, given via tail vein injection. Sequences were obtained from spleen. The source is a female BALB/c mouse given C57BL/6 T cells with graft-versus-host disease after an allogeneic hematopoietic cell transplant.

To note about this clone: All gene names here are mouse names. The observed sequence ends 1 residue before the CDR3 terminus, with the missing tail filled in from the germline J gene. The rearrangement joins TRBV19 to TRBJ1-6; D remains unclear. TRBJ1-6 is an ORF for which the function is uncertain. Germline CDR1 FNHDT, CDR2 SITEND (reference sequence). V was trimmed by 1 base and J by 7 bases, leaving 15 bases between them. This CDR3 contains 16 residues. CDR3 DNA (partial): TGTGCCAGCAGTATATCCCCTGCGGGGTGGAATTCGCCCCTCTAC. It yields the protein CASSISPAGWNSPLY. The CDR3, in full, reads CASSISPAGWNSPLYF.

This clone appeared a few times. Gene names are mouse gene names. The sequenced fragment ends 1 residue before the CDR3 boundary, so the rest is inferred from the germline J gene. The chain joins TRBV16 to TRBJ2-7, with 7 bases lining up with TRBD2. The CDR3 totals 16 residues. CDR1 and CDR2 from the germline V gene are SGHSA and FRNQAP. V lost 1 base and J lost 0; bases outside the gene matches: 6. The CDR3 here is CASSLAGWGSSYEQYF. The sequenced part of the CDR3 DNA is TGTGCAAGCAGCTTAGCGGGCTGGGGGAGCTCCTATGAACAGTAC.

Regarding this clone: Gene names and germline match the mouse. The read finishes 1 residue shy of the CDR3 end, and the germline J gene is used to complete it. The chain is built from TRBV5 and TRBJ2-5; 9 nucleotides agree with TRBD1. Germline trimming cut 3 bases from V and 6 bases from J; bases unmatched to any gene: 4. The CDR3 runs to 14 residues. Germline V CDR1 and CDR2: LGHNA, YNLKQL (reference sequence). CDR3 protein: CASSQGQGRDTQYF. Incomplete CDR3 DNA: TGTGCCAGCAGCCAGGGACAGGGCCGGGACACCCAGTAC.

This clone has only one observation. Gene labels here are mouse ones. The CDR3 extends 1 residue past the end of the read, so its final part is completed from the germline J gene. The chain joins TRBV2 to TRBJ2-4; 8 bases are a match to TRBD2. From germline, CDR1 is LGHNA and CDR2 YSYQKL. The CDR3 covers 15 residues. With V trimmed by 0 bases and J by 6 bases, 5 bases remained unmatched. The CDR3 loop is CASSQEGGARNTLYF. Incomplete CDR3 DNA: TGTGCCAGCAGCCAAGAGGGGGGGGCGCGGAACACCTTGTAC.

Concerning this clone itself: Here the gene names and germline are mouse. The read ends 1 residue before the CDR3 terminus; that terminus is restored from the germline J gene. The gene calls are TRBV13-1 and TRBJ1-4; possible D gene TRBD1, 6 bases. The CDR3 sequence is 14 residues long. Germline V lookup: CDR1 NSHNY, CDR2 SYGAGN. Trimming shortened V by 3 bases and J by 2 bases, and 8 bases separated the two germline ends. The sequenced part of the CDR3 DNA is TGTGCCAGCAGTGTACAGGGATCCAACGAAAGATTATTT. Its protein product is CASSVQGSNERLF. The whole CDR3 region reads CASSVQGSNERLFF.

This clone is large in the sample. The listed genes are named as in mouse. The sequence runs out 1 residue before the end of the CDR3; the remainder is reconstructed from the germline J gene. The chain uses TRBV19 and TRBJ2-5; the match to TRBD2 covers 11 bases. Germline V gene lookup returns CDR1 FNHDT and CDR2 SITEND (reference sequence). The length of the CDR3 is 13 residues. V was clipped by 6 bases and J by 6 bases; unmatched bases: 3. Partial CDR3 DNA: TGTGCCAGCAACTGGGGGGGCCTTGACACCCAGTAC. Translated: CASNWGGLDTQY. The whole CDR3 sequence reads CASNWGGLDTQYF. Full variable domain (remainder filled in from reference TRBV19 and TRBJ2-5): GGIITQTPKFLIGQEGQKLTLKCQQNFNHDTMYWYRQDSGKGLRLIYYSITENDLQKGDLSEGYDASREKKSSFSLTVTSAQKNEMAVFLCASNWGGLDTQYFGPGTRLLVL.

Only a few counts were recorded for this clone. Gene and germline names: mouse. The sequenced fragment ends 1 residue before the CDR3 boundary, so the rest is inferred from the germline J gene. The chain employs TRBV16 and TRBJ2-3, with 9 bases matching TRBD2. The CDR3 has 16 amino acids. From germline, CDR1 is SGHSA and CDR2 FRNQAP. Losses at the gene ends were 4 bases for V and 1 base for J; bases not matched to a gene: 6. This chain's CDR3 is CASSSNGGAGAETLYF. The CDR3 bases that were read are TGTGCAAGCAGCTCTAATGGGGGGGCCGGTGCAGAAACGCTGTAT.

On this clone itself: Germline and genes here are mouse. The read falls 1 residue short of the CDR3 end, and the missing part is taken from the germline J gene. V gene TRBV26 combines with J gene TRBJ1-6; weak D call: TRBD1 (6 bases). TRBJ1-6 is an ORF for which the function is uncertain. The CDR3 runs to 13 residues. Germline V gives CDR1 KGHPV, CDR2 FQNQEV (reference sequence). The V end lost 4 bases, the J end lost 7 bases, and 8 bases lay between the germline ends. This CDR3 is CASSRGANSPLYF. Partial CDR3 DNA: TGTGCCAGCAGTCGGGGGGCGAATTCGCCCCTCTAC.

Note on this clone: Gene and germline names: mouse. The read halts 1 residue ahead of the CDR3 end, with the missing end drawn from the germline J gene. The genes are TRBV24 and TRBJ2-7, with 10 bases that match TRBD1. The length of the CDR3 is 14 residues. V dropped 4 bases and J dropped 5; count of bases not matched to a gene: 5. Germline CDR1 and CDR2: KGHTA and FRNEEI. The sequenced CDR3 bases are TGTGCCAGCAGTCGGACCGGGACAGGGGATGAACAGTAC. This codes for CASSRTGTGDEQY. The whole CDR3 sequence is CASSRTGTGDEQYF.

With respect to this clone: The gene names given are mouse names. The DNA ends 1 residue before the CDR3 does, and the rest of the CDR3 is filled in from the germline J gene. This chain connects TRBV12-1 to TRBJ1-5; D possibly corresponds to TRBD1 (5 bases). From germline, CDR1 is SGHSN and CDR2 HYEKVE. There are 14 residues in the CDR3. Trimming took 2 bases from V and 0 from J, leaving 7 bases between them. CDR3 DNA (partial): TGTGCCAGCTCTCCGGACATTAACAACCAGGCTCCGCTT. It translates to CASSPDINNQAPL. The entire CDR3 reads CASSPDINNQAPLF. Together with reference TRBV12-1 and TRBJ1-5, the CDR3 gives the full variable domain: DSGVVQSPRHIIKEKGGRSVLTCIPISGHSNVVWYQQTLGKELKFLIQHYEKVERDKGFLPSRFSVQQFDDYHSEMNMSALELEDSAMYFCASSPDINNQAPLFGEGTRLSVL.

This clone appeared a few times. Mouse gene names and germline throughout. The CDR3 DNA, read in part, is TGTGCCAGCAGCCAAGAAACTGCAAACACCGGGCAGCTCTAC. Translated, it gives CASSQETANTGQLY. The complete CDR3 sequence is CASSQETANTGQLYF. This sequence joins TRBV2 and TRBJ2-2, with D uncertain. The sequence runs out 1 residue before the end of the CDR3; the remainder is reconstructed from the germline J gene. Germline CDR1 is LGHNA and CDR2 is YSYQKL. The CDR3 extends over 15 amino acids. Trimming pared 0 bases from V and 0 bases from J, leaving 5 bases between.

This clone was seen once. Germline and genes here are mouse. The CDR3 end lies 1 residue beyond the end of the read and is filled in from the germline J gene. The chain combines TRBV12-2 with TRBJ1-1; no definite D call. This CDR3 is built from 13 residues. The V end lost 4 bases, the J end lost 0 bases, and 8 bases lay between the germline ends. Germline CDR1 is SGHLS and CDR2 is HYDKME. The part of the CDR3 DNA that was read is TGTGCCAGCTCCCGTATTGCAAACACAGAAGTCTTC. Translated, it gives CASSRIANTEVF. In full, the CDR3 is CASSRIANTEVFF.

This clone appeared a few times. Gene labels here are mouse ones. The read stops 1 residue short of the end of the CDR3; the missing end is completed from the germline J gene. The chain joins TRBV12-1 to TRBJ1-5; 7 bases line up with TRBD1. The V gene end was trimmed by 2 bases and the J gene end by 1 base; junction bases not matched to a gene: 4. In germline, CDR1 is SGHSN, CDR2 HYEKVE. The CDR3 spans 15 residues. CDR3 bases read: TGTGCCAGCTCTCATTCGACAGGGAACAACCAGGCTCCGCTT. The encoded protein is CASSHSTGNNQAPL. The whole CDR3 sequence reads CASSHSTGNNQAPLF. Filled out from reference TRBV12-1 and TRBJ1-5, the complete variable domain reads DSGVVQSPRHIIKEKGGRSVLTCIPISGHSNVVWYQQTLGKELKFLIQHYEKVERDKGFLPSRFSVQQFDDYHSEMNMSALELEDSAMYFCASSHSTGNNQAPLFGEGTRLSVL.

In the case of this clone: The genes are named according to mouse. The read halts 1 residue ahead of the CDR3 end, with the missing end drawn from the germline J gene. The J gene is TRBJ1-1, the V gene TRBV1; D unresolved. Looked up from germline, CDR1 is NSQYPW and CDR2 is LRSPGD (reference sequence). V lost 3 bases, J lost 0 bases, and 5 bases lay in between. The CDR3 contains 13 residues. CDR3 protein: CTCSAGTNTEVFF. CDR3 bases read: TGCACCTGCAGTGCCGGGACAAACACAGAAGTCTTC.

As to this clone: Gene names and germline refer to mouse. Read data end 1 residue before the CDR3 end; the end is taken from the germline J gene. The chain employs TRBV13-2 and TRBJ2-1; D may be TRBD2 (6 bases). Between the trimmed V and J ends, which lost 1 base and 7 bases, there was a span of 12 bases. CDR1 and CDR2 (germline): NNHNN, SYGAGS (reference sequence). This CDR3 region has 14 residues. The CDR3 sequence: CASGDRGEEAEQFF. The sequenced part of the CDR3 DNA is TGTGCCAGCGGTGATCGGGGGGAGGAGGCTGAGCAGTTC.

In the case of this clone: Genes and germline come from the mouse. The sequenced fragment ends 1 residue before the CDR3 boundary, so the rest is inferred from the germline J gene. The genes are TRBV15 and TRBJ2-1; TRBD2 agrees at 12 bases. This CDR3 has 15 residues. Germline lookup yields CDR1 SGHND and CDR2 FRSKSL. V shed 5 bases and J 3 bases; nucleotides not matched to a gene: 2. The sequenced CDR3 bases are TGTGCCAGCAGTCCGGACTGGGGGGGCTATGCTGAGCAGTTC. This encodes CASSPDWGGYAEQF. In full, the CDR3 reads CASSPDWGGYAEQFF.

Remarks on this clone: Gene names denote mouse genes. CDR3 DNA, as far as it was read: TGTGCCAGCAGTGACTGGGGGGGCAACCAAGACACCCAGTAC. This sequence encodes CASSDWGGNQDTQY. The entire CDR3 protein is CASSDWGGNQDTQYF. The chain combines TRBV13-3 with TRBJ2-5, with 10 bases that match TRBD2. The CDR3 goes on 1 residue after the read ends, and that part is filled in from the germline J gene. Germline CDR1 and CDR2: NNHDY and SYVADS. J gave up 0 bases and V 2 bases, and 0 bases lay outside the gene matches. The CDR3 has 15 amino acids.

In this sample, this clone turned up a few times. Mouse gene names apply. The missing CDR3 end, 1 residue past where the read stops, is filled in from the germline J gene. This chain joins TRBV13-2 and TRBJ2-4; no reliable D call. V lost 0 bases, J lost 0 bases, and 5 bases lay in between. The germline gives CDR1 NNHNN, CDR2 SYGAGS (reference sequence). CDR3 length: 14 residues. This CDR3 reads CASGDGDSQNTLYF. The covered CDR3 bases are TGTGCCAGCGGTGATGGGGATAGTCAAAACACCTTGTAC.

A remark on this clone: Mouse gene names and germline throughout. The read ends 1 residue early relative to the CDR3; the germline J gene fills the gap. The chain uses TRBV29 and TRBJ2-7; 7 nucleotides agree with TRBD2. This CDR3 contains 12 residues. V shed 6 bases, J shed 4 bases, and the junction held 3 bases outside the gene matches. The germline CDR1 and CDR2 sequences are MSHET and SYDVDS. The CDR3 protein is CASRPTGYEQYF. The sequenced CDR3 bases are TGTGCTAGCAGACCGACTGGGTATGAACAGTAC.

Comments on this clone: Here the gene names and germline are mouse. The read terminates 1 residue before the CDR3 end, so the remaining end is supplied by the germline J gene. This chain uses TRBV1 with TRBJ1-1; D is undetermined. Trimming pared 2 bases from V and 4 bases from J, leaving 5 bases between. CDR1 is NSQYPW, CDR2 LRSPGD, per germline (reference sequence). The CDR3 has 12 amino acids. The sequenced CDR3 bases are TGCACCTGCAGTGCACAGGTCACAGAAGTCTTC. This sequence encodes CTCSAQVTEVF. From start to end, the CDR3 is CTCSAQVTEVFF.

A word on this clone: Any gene name here is a mouse gene name. The read finishes 1 residue shy of the CDR3 end, and the germline J gene is used to complete it. The V gene is TRBV3, the J gene TRBJ2-1; D ambiguous. The CDR3 totals 15 residues. Germline CDR1 and CDR2: SNHLY and FYNGKV (reference sequence). V shed 1 base and J shed 7 bases, with 14 bases lying between them. The chain's CDR3 is CASSLGPRVYAEQFF. CDR3 DNA (partial): TGTGCCAGCAGCTTAGGACCGCGGGTCTACGCTGAGCAGTTC.

This clone was counted once. Mouse gene names and germline throughout. The read halts 1 residue ahead of the CDR3 end, with the missing end drawn from the germline J gene. V and J are TRBV31 and TRBJ1-1; no clear D gene. Looked up from germline, CDR1 is GKSSPN and CDR2 is SITVG. The CDR3 contains 13 residues. Trimming took off 0 bases at V and 1 base at J, with 6 bases between the two ends. The CDR3 loop reads CAWSLEQNTEVFF. CDR3 DNA, as far as it was read: TGTGCCTGGAGTCTAGAACAAAACACAGAAGTCTTC.

This clone was observed a handful of times. The gene names given are mouse names. The read ends 1 residue shy of where the CDR3 ends; the end is completed using the germline J gene. This rearrangement joins TRBV19 to TRBJ2-7; the D is unclear. CDR1 FNHDT and CDR2 SITEND come from the germline V gene (reference sequence). Trimming stripped 0 bases from V and 4 bases from J, with 5 bases between. The CDR3 contains 12 residues. The DNA read from the CDR3 is TGTGCCAGCAGTATAGCCAATTATGAACAGTAC. This codes for CASSIANYEQY. The full CDR3 reads CASSIANYEQYF.

As for this clone: The junction departs from germline at one end; a sequencing error may be responsible. Mouse names are used for the genes. The covered CDR3 bases are TGTGCCCGCAGACAACTGGGCGTCCAATATGAACAGTAC. This encodes CARRQLGVQYEQY. The whole CDR3 sequence reads CARRQLGVQYEQYF. This chain links TRBV13-3 with TRBJ2-7; D is possibly TRBD2 (6 bases). The read finishes 1 residue shy of the CDR3 end, and the germline J gene is used to complete it. Germline values: CDR1 NNHDY, CDR2 SYVADS. This CDR3 is 14 amino acids long.

This clone has just a few counts. Gene names and germline refer to mouse. Coverage ceases 1 residue before the CDR3 finishes, and the germline J gene fills in the end. The gene calls are TRBV26 and TRBJ2-7; D uncertain. The germline V gene has CDR1 KGHPV and CDR2 FQNQEV (reference sequence). Trimming took off 3 bases at V and 4 bases at J, with 10 bases between the two ends. The length of the CDR3 is 13 residues. The chain's CDR3 is CASSLGRVYEQYF. The sequenced part of the CDR3 DNA is TGTGCCAGCAGTCTAGGCAGAGTATATGAACAGTAC.